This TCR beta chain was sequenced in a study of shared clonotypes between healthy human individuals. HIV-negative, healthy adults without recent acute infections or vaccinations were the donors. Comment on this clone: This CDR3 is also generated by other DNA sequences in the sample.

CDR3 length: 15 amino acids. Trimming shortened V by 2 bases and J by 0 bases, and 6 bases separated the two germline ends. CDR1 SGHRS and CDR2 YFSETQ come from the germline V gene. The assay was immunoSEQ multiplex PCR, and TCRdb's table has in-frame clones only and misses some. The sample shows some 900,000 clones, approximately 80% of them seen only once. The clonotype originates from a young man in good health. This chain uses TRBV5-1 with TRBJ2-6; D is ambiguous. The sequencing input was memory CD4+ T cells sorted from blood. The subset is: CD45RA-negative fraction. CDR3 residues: CASSLDVSGANVLTF. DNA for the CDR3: TGCGCCAGCAGCTTAGATGTCTCTGGGGCCAACGTCCTGACTTTC.